The 4 T cell receptor beta chains in this list originate from one sample, sequenced in a study of identical twins' blood T cells. TCRdb re-analysed the 5' RACE reads in MiXCR, keeping a single row per CDR3 protein. The table records around 380,000 distinct CDR3 sequences, over 25% of them present only once. The sequenced sample was PBMCs. The origin of the receptors is a woman aged 18 to 55 in good health.

For this clonotype: Germline is not matched at one junction end, which may reflect a read error. The chain carries TRBV20-1 and TRBJ1-2, with no clear D. The CDR3 is made up of 15 amino acids. Germline assignment: CDR1 DFQATT and CDR2 SNEGSKA (reference sequence). As DNA, the CDR3 is TGCAGTACTAGAGATCCCCTCGGTTACTCCTATGGCTACACCTTC. Translating it yields CSTRDPLGYSYGYTF.

There are a few counts of this clonotype. The chain has TRBV6-5 and TRBJ1-5, with TRBD1 as a possible D gene (6 bases). V lost 0 bases and J lost 7, with 13 bases in between. Germline values: CDR1 MNHEY, CDR2 SVGAGI. The CDR3 contains 15 residues. CDR3 sequence: CASSYSGRRGQPQHF. The CDR3 DNA reads as TGTGCCAGCAGTTACTCCGGCCGGAGGGGGCAGCCCCAGCATTTT.

There are a few counts of this clonotype. DNA of the CDR3: TGCAGCGTCGGGGGGGAGGAGGGCTACACCTTC. It encodes CSVGGEEGYTF. The chain uses TRBV29-1 and TRBJ1-2; D is perhaps TRBD1 (5 bases). The germline CDR1 and CDR2 sequences are SQVTM and ANQGSEA. The CDR3 length is 11 residues. V was cut by 6 bases and J by 8 bases, with 13 bases left in between.

V gene TRBV29-1 combines with J gene TRBJ2-5; 9 positions agree with TRBD2. Germline lookup yields CDR1 SQVTM and CDR2 ANQGSEA. The CDR3 sequence is 13 residues long. The V and J ends lost 6 bases and 4 bases, in that order; junction bases with no gene match: 6. The CDR3 nucleotides read TGCAGCGTGGACGGGACTAGCTCAGAGACCCAGTACTTC. As protein: CSVDGTSSETQYF.